Below, 18 T cell receptor beta chains from the same sample are listed, as sequenced in a study of cytomegalovirus exposure and HLA in healthy donors. 13 Jbeta primers and 60 Vbeta primers were used for the PCR. Assay: immunoSEQ multiplex PCR; the TCRdb copy retains only in-frame clones and omits some. This sample has 40,000 or so clones, with around 62% found just once. The sequencing sample was made of PBMCs. Source of these receptors: a human donor in good health.

The V gene is TRBV4-3, the J gene TRBJ1-5, with no clear D. CDR3 length: 15 amino acids. Looked up from germline, CDR1 is LGHNA and CDR2 is YSLEER. Trimming removed 3 bases at V and 5 bases at J, with 14 bases between. In DNA form, the CDR3 reads TGCGCCAGCAGCCATAAGTTGTTGGCGGATCAGCCCCAGCATTTT. This gives the protein CASSHKLLADQPQHF.

The gene calls are TRBV9 and TRBJ2-3; possibly TRBD1 for D (5 bases). Trimming took 7 bases from V and 4 from J, leaving 19 bases between them. The germline V gene has CDR1 SGDLS and CDR2 YYNGEE. This CDR3 comprises 15 residues. The CDR3 region is CASGGAVGISDTQYF. The CDR3 DNA reads TGTGCCAGCGGTGGGGCGGTGGGGATCTCAGATACGCAGTATTTT. Full variable domain (outside the CDR3, taken from reference TRBV9 and TRBJ2-3): DSGVTQTPKHLITATGQRVTLRCSPRSGDLSVYWYQQSLDQGLQFLIQYYNGEERAKGNILERFSAQQFPDLHSELNLSSLELGDSALYFCASGGAVGISDTQYFGPGTRLTVL.

The CDR3: CASSVSMESNEQFF. The CDR3 DNA sequence: TGTGCCAGCAGCGTGTCCATGGAGTCGAATGAGCAGTTCTTC. This chain joins TRBV9 and TRBJ2-1; D is undetermined. The ends were cut back, 2 bases at V and 7 bases at J, with 13 bases in the middle. CDR1 SGDLS and CDR2 YYNGEE come from the germline V gene. The CDR3 runs 14 residues.

As concerns this clone: At one of its ends the junction is not consistent with the germline gene, which may arise from a read error. The chain is built from TRBV7-7 and TRBJ1-1, with a tentative D call TRBD1 (6 bases). Germline loops: CDR1 SSHAT, CDR2 FNYEAQ (reference sequence). This CDR3 has 13 amino acids. This chain's CDR3 is CASSAGGGTEAFF. The CDR3 DNA reads TGTGCTAGCAGTGCGGGAGGGGGCACTGAAGCTTTCTTT.

This clone was found a few times. The chain is built from TRBV6-1 and TRBJ1-1; 7 nucleotides line up with TRBD1. The germline CDR1 and CDR2 sequences are MNHNS and SASEGT. The length of the CDR3 is 20 residues. The J segment lost 0 bases and the V segment lost 2 bases, leaving 18 bases of the junction unmatched. In nucleotides, the CDR3 is TGTGCCAGCAGTGAACCCCGACCGAGGCAACAGGGGAGGATGAACACTGAAGCTTTCTTT. Amino acids: CASSEPRPRQQGRMNTEAFF.

The chain uses TRBV29-1 and TRBJ1-4; D is undetermined. V lost 0 bases to trimming and J lost 8 bases, with 10 bases between them. CDR1 is SQVTM and CDR2 is ANQGSEA in the germline V gene. This CDR3 is 13 amino acids long. The CDR3 loop reads CSVEDVGEEKLFF. The CDR3 nucleotides read TGCAGCGTTGAAGACGTCGGGGAGGAAAAACTGTTTTTT.

V gene TRBV5-1 combines with J gene TRBJ2-5; unclear D gene. Germline loops: CDR1 SGHRS, CDR2 YFSETQ. V was cut by 0 bases and J by 5 bases, with 5 bases left in between. The CDR3 sequence is 12 residues long. CDR3 nucleotides: TGCGCCAGCAGCTTGGCTCTGGAGACCCAGTACTTC. Its translation is CASSLALETQYF.

The CDR3 loop is CAISDGGWVYNEQFF. As DNA, the CDR3 is TGTGCCATCAGTGATGGGGGGTGGGTCTACAATGAGCAGTTCTTC. J is TRBJ2-1 and V is TRBV10-3, with a weak D call TRBD2 (6 bases). V shed 3 bases and J shed 3 bases, with 12 bases lying between them. The CDR3 length is 15 residues. Germline CDR1 reads ENHRY; CDR2 reads SYGVKD.

In its sample, this clone was seen once. The chain carries TRBV9 and TRBJ2-7, with unresolved D. Germline CDR1 and CDR2: SGDLS and YYNGEE. V gave up 4 bases and J gave up 0 bases, with 11 bases separating them. CDR3 size: 14 residues. The CDR3: CASSPLYSSYEQYF. The CDR3 bases are TGTGCCAGCAGCCCCCTCTATTCCTCCTACGAGCAGTACTTC.

This sequence joins TRBV7-9 and TRBJ2-3; TRBD2 agrees at 8 bases. V lost 2 bases, J lost 4 bases, and 2 bases stayed unmatched. Germline V gene data show CDR1 as SEHNR and CDR2 as FQNEAQ (reference sequence). This CDR3 contains 14 residues. The CDR3 protein is CASSLYGGADTQYF. CDR3 sequence (DNA): TGTGCCAGCAGCTTATACGGGGGGGCAGATACGCAGTATTTT.

This chain uses TRBV4-1 with TRBJ1-2; 7 nucleotides align to TRBD1. V gave up 4 bases and J gave up 0 bases; unmatched junction bases: 5. The CDR3 runs 15 residues. From germline, CDR1 is MGHRA and CDR2 YSYEKL. The CDR3 coding sequence is TGCGCCAGCAGCCTCTCCGGGACAGCTAACTATGGCTACACCTTC. It codes for CASSLSGTANYGYTF.

This clone was detected a few times. This sequence joins TRBV5-1 and TRBJ1-2, with a tentative D call TRBD1 (6 bases). Trimming left V 2 bases short and J 5 bases short, with 13 bases between. Germline assignment: CDR1 SGHRS and CDR2 YFSETQ. This CDR3 is 14 amino acids long. CDR3 amino acids: CASSFGGARYGYTF. The CDR3 nucleotides are TGCGCCAGCAGCTTCGGGGGGGCGCGGTATGGCTACACCTTC.

This clone was counted only a few times. The chain joins TRBV5-1 to TRBJ2-3; weak D call: TRBD2 (6 bases). V lost 4 bases to trimming and J lost 5 bases, with 29 bases between them. CDR1 and CDR2 from the germline V gene are SGHRS and YFSETQ. The CDR3 totals 19 residues. CDR3 bases: TGCGCCAGCAGCCGGGAGAGAGGAGGGGATTATTTAGGGAGAGATACGCAGTATTTT. It is translated as CASSRERGGDYLGRDTQYF.

The rearrangement links TRBV29-1 to TRBJ2-2; D gene ambiguous. The germline V gene has CDR1 SQVTM and CDR2 ANQGSEA. The CDR3 is 14 residues long. Trimming left V 5 bases short and J 1 base short, with 11 bases between. As DNA, the CDR3 is TGCAGCGTTTTCGTTCCACAGAACACCGGGGAGCTGTTTTTT. Translating gives CSVFVPQNTGELFF.

This clone turned up a few times. The V and J genes are TRBV29-1 and TRBJ1-4, with D maybe TRBD1 (5 bases). Germline CDR1 SQVTM, CDR2 ANQGSEA. The CDR3 loop spans 14 amino acids. V was pared by 7 bases and J by 9 bases, with 21 bases between. The CDR3 sequence: CSATARAGGKKLFF. The DNA of the CDR3 is TGCAGCGCAACGGCCAGGGCCGGGGGGAAAAAACTGTTTTTT.

This clone showed up just once. The chain has TRBV5-8 and TRBJ2-3; D not certain. The length of the CDR3 is 16 residues. Trimming pared 5 bases from V and 0 bases from J, leaving 16 bases between. Germline CDR1 is SGHTS and CDR2 is YDEGEE. Here the CDR3 DNA reads TGTGCCAGCAGTCGAGGCGGTCGAACGAGCACAGATACGCAGTATTTT. It codes for CASSRGGRTSTDTQYF.

The chain employs TRBV2 and TRBJ2-3; 8 bases map to TRBD2. In germline, CDR1 is SNHLY, CDR2 FYNNEI. This CDR3 is 14 amino acids long. V lost 6 bases, J lost 4 bases, and 6 bases stayed unmatched. This CDR3 is CASRPGTRSDTQYF. The CDR3 DNA reads TGTGCCAGCAGGCCCGGGACTAGATCAGATACGCAGTATTTT.

The chain employs TRBV19 and TRBJ2-3; D is perhaps TRBD2 (6 bases). V was cut by 3 bases and J by 9 bases, with 16 bases left in between. The CDR3 extends over 14 amino acids. Germline CDR1 is LNHDA and CDR2 is SQIVND (reference sequence). The CDR3 spells CASSIGGDSPTQYF. The CDR3 DNA is TGTGCCAGTAGTATCGGGGGTGACAGCCCAACGCAGTATTTT. The variable domain in full, with the rest retrieved from reference TRBV19 and TRBJ2-3, is DGGITQSPKYLFRKEGQNVTLSCEQNLNHDAMYWYRQDPGQGLRLIYYSQIVNDFQKGDIAEGYSVSREKKESFPLTVTSAQKNPTAFYLCASSIGGDSPTQYFGPGTRLTVL.